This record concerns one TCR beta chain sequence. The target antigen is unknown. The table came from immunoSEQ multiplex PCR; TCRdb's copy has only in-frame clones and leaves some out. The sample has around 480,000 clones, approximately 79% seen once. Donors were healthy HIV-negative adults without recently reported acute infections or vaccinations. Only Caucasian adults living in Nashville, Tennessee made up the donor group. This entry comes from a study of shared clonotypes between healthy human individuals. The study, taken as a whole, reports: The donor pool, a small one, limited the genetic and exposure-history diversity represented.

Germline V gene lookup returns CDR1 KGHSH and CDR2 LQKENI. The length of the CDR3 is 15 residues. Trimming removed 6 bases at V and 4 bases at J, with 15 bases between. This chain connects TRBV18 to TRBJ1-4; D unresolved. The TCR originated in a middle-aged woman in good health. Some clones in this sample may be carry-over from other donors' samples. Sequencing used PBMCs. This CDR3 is CASSPPRPSNEKLFF. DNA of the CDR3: TGTGCCAGCTCTCCCCCCCGACCGAGTAATGAAAAACTGTTTTTT.